The entry that follows covers one T cell receptor beta chain sequence. Its antigen is still unknown. It is unclear where the CDR3 begins or ends on the DNA, so no DNA is shown, and the CDR3 is as TCRdb lists it. This specimen comes from a study of a mutant IDH1 vaccine in newly diagnosed glioma. Across the study: Onset of vaccination occurred 4-6 weeks following radiotherapy alone, or with temozolomide cycles. Patients under treatment included about 62% males and 37.5% females and had a mean age of roughly 43 years. Pretreatment consisted of radiotherapy, temozolomide, or both, with most receiving both. Held at week 35, visit V12 was the safety follow-up, and visit V13 followed at week 47.

The time point: week 47, end of study. A single vaccine dose contained 300 ug of mutant IDH1 20-mer peptide, and topical imiquimod was used with it. Assay used: immunoSEQ multiplex PCR; TCRdb lists only in-frame clones, some missing. The data show under 30,000 clones, with roughly 83% seen just once and about 2.6% held by the top ten. Germline CDR1 is SGHVS and CDR2 is FQNEAQ. From its first to its last residue, the CDR3 has 19 amino acids. Sequences were derived from PBMCs, sampled from a glioma patient whose treatment included an IDH1 peptide vaccine. This clonotype originated in a man aged 35-49 years with glioma. The V call is TRBV7-8, the J call TRBJ2-7; the table's D gene call, TRBD1, was not cross checked with the DNA. The CDR3 sequence: CASSLRETGGTFGAYEQYF.